This T cell receptor (beta chain) was captured in a study of metastatic and nonmetastatic thyroid tumors. The study, taken as a whole, reports: Malignant thyroid tumors reportedly had TCR beta diversity that was significantly higher than in benign nodules, in blood and tumor.

This clone was counted ten times or more. Antigen unknown. The entire patient cohort was treatment-naive prior to thyroid surgery. Trimming stripped 4 bases from V and 2 bases from J, with 11 bases between. Germline CDR1 reads MNHNS; CDR2 reads SASEGT. The CDR3 runs 14 residues. Authors' processing steps: In papillary thyroid cancer, a distant-metastasis classifier was built using CDR3 differences across clinicopathological groups. MiXCR reprocessed the PCR reads for TCRdb. TCRdb's processing, not the authors' own work, is the source of the V and J calls. The sample contains over 40,000 clones, about 22% of which appear only once.

This sequence joins TRBV6-1 and TRBJ1-2; the D is unclear. The sequenced material came from blood. This clonotype was sampled from a male donor with papillary thyroid cancer or a benign thyroid nodule (not recorded which). Some clones in this sample may be carry-over from other donors' samples. CDR3 region: CASSVSVWNYGYTF. The DNA for the CDR3 is TGTGCCAGCAGTGTTTCCGTGTGGAACTATGGCTACACCTTC.